This T cell receptor (beta chain) was recovered during a study of blood T cell repertoires in COVID-19. The CDR3 is made up of 18 amino acids. Germline values: CDR1 LNHDA, CDR2 SQIVND (reference sequence). The trim removed 5 bases at V and 1 base at J, leaving 5 bases unmatched. In the authors' methods: Estimated nucleated cell counts came from reference gene primer amplification. The data were produced by immunoSEQ multiplex PCR, yet TCRdb's version contains in-frame clones alone and is incomplete. The D gene and trimming were derived from the DNA, and the V and J assignments and clone size from that table. The repertoire has about 150,000 clones, roughly 89% of them found once; the top ten carry 0.55%.

The receptor was isolated from a man aged 45-65 years with acute or convalescent COVID-19. The J gene is TRBJ2-1, the V gene TRBV19; 16 nucleotides agree with TRBD2. Sequencing input: peripheral blood. The CDR3 loop is CASSAGLAGGASYNEQFF. Written as DNA, the CDR3 is TGTGCCAGTAGTGCGGGACTAGCGGGAGGGGCTTCCTACAATGAGCAGTTCTTC.